In its sample, the clone carrying this TCR beta chain was seen many times. The antigen is not known. The CDR3 has 13 residues. With V trimmed by 6 bases and J by 7 bases, 5 bases remained unmatched. Per the germline V gene, CDR1 is MNHEY and CDR2 is SVGAGI. These data come from a study of blood T cells in healthy people across ages. Study findings and constraints: Estimates drawn from one million T cells were deemed to understate diversity.

Then a second PCR, running roughly 7 to 11 cycles, was carried out with a sample-barcoded 5' primer and a J-beta primer mix. TCRdb used MiXCR to reprocess the 5' RACE reads, holding one entry per CDR3 protein. The sample contains approximately 700,000 distinct CDR3 sequences, about 30% of which appear only once. Sequenced sample: blood. The origin of this receptor is a woman of 80 years or more in good health. The chain links TRBV6-5 to TRBJ2-4; 8 nucleotides line up with TRBD2. The CDR3 sequence: CASRERGRNIQYF. CDR3 nucleotide sequence: TGTGCCAGCAGGGAGCGGGGGAGGAACATTCAGTACTTC.